The 8 T cell receptor beta chains given below trace back to one sample, sequenced in a study of radiotherapy plus CTLA-4 blockade in lung cancer. Clones were sequenced by immunoSEQ multiplex PCR, and TCRdb holds only the in-frame ones, with some missing. This sample has 75,000 to 100,000 clones, with around 88% found just once. This specimen consisted of peripheral blood, obtained from a patient treated with radiotherapy plus ipilimumab. The receptors derive from a human donor with non-small cell lung cancer that progressed on radiotherapy plus ipilimumab.

The genes are TRBV5-1 and TRBJ2-7; 7 bases agree with TRBD2. The CDR3 runs to 13 residues. The J segment lost 3 bases and the V segment lost 5 bases, leaving 5 bases of the junction unmatched. From germline, CDR1 is SGHRS and CDR2 YFSETQ. The CDR3 bases are TGCGCCAGCAGTTCGGGGGGTAACTACGAGCAGTACTTC. Encoded protein: CASSSGGNYEQYF.

The chain joins TRBV11-2 to TRBJ2-7; D is possibly TRBD2 (5 bases). Germline V CDR1 and CDR2: SGHAT, FQNNGV. The germline V and J ends were trimmed by 0 bases and 3 bases, with 12 bases remaining between them. The CDR3 is made up of 15 amino acids. CDR3 DNA: TGTGCCAGCAGCTTAGATGCCCAGCGGAACTACGAGCAGTACTTC. Amino acids: CASSLDAQRNYEQYF.

The table lists this clone with a count of one. CDR3 amino acids: CASSSGGAGGKQYF. The CDR3 nucleotides read TGTGCCAGCAGCTCCGGGGGAGCGGGAGGGAAGCAGTATTTT. The V call is TRBV7-2, the J call TRBJ2-3; 10 nucleotides align to TRBD2. Germline CDR1 reads SGHTA; CDR2 reads FQGNSA. The CDR3 has 14 residues. V gave up 4 bases and J gave up 11 bases; unmatched junction bases: 9.

CDR3 nucleotide sequence: TGTGCCAGCAGCGTAGGTGGAGGGACTACACTCAATGAGCAGTTCTTC. The encoded protein is CASSVGGGTTLNEQFF. The chain links TRBV9 to TRBJ2-1; 7 nucleotides line up with TRBD2. After removal of 0 bases from V and 6 bases from J, the junction contained 9 bases not matched to a gene. CDR3 length: 16 residues. The germline gives CDR1 SGDLS, CDR2 YYNGEE.

The genes are TRBV6-4 and TRBJ2-1, with a tentative D call TRBD2 (6 bases). The V gene's germline CDR1 is MRHNA and CDR2 SNTAGT. The CDR3 has 13 amino acids. The germline V and J ends were trimmed by 5 bases and 8 bases, with 13 bases remaining between them. For the CDR3, the DNA is TGTGCCAGCAGTCCTCGGGGGAGCCATGAGCAGTTCTTC. It encodes CASSPRGSHEQFF.

The chain carries TRBV5-1 and TRBJ1-1; D may be TRBD1 (6 bases). Germline V gene sequence: CDR1 SGHRS, CDR2 YFSETQ. Trimming shortened V by 5 bases and J by 2 bases, and 16 bases separated the two germline ends. The CDR3 extends over 15 amino acids. CDR3 residues: CASRRGGQPNTEAFF. The CDR3 DNA sequence: TGCGCCAGCAGACGAGGGGGACAACCAAACACTGAAGCTTTCTTT.

This chain connects TRBV2 to TRBJ1-5, with a weak D call TRBD1 (5 bases). Trimming took 4 bases from V and 7 from J, leaving 11 bases between them. This CDR3 has 13 amino acids. Germline CDR1 is SNHLY and CDR2 is FYNNEI. Here the CDR3 reads CASSVQGRQPQHF. The CDR3 DNA sequence: TGTGCCAGCAGTGTTCAGGGACGGCAGCCCCAGCATTTT.

The chain employs TRBV11-2 and TRBJ1-1; tentative D call: TRBD1 (5 bases). Germline V CDR1 and CDR2: SGHAT, FQNNGV. V was shortened by 5 bases and J by 4 bases, with 11 bases between the two germline ends. The CDR3 is 13 amino acids. The CDR3 loop is CASSPVGGTEAFF. CDR3 DNA sequence: TGTGCCAGCAGCCCTGTGGGGGGCACTGAAGCTTTCTTT.